The next 10 T cell receptor beta chains were all read from a single sample in a study of cytomegalovirus exposure and HLA in healthy donors. With 60 Vbeta and 13 Jbeta primers, the PCR was carried out. Using immunoSEQ multiplex PCR, the repertoire was profiled, and TCRdb retains in-frame clones only, with some absent. The sample contains over 70,000 clones, around 78% of which appear only once. Sequencing was carried out using PBMCs. The source of these receptors is a male donor in good health and CMV-seropositive.

The rearrangement uses TRBV27 and TRBJ1-1, with unresolved D. Germline values: CDR1 MNHEY, CDR2 SMNVEV (reference sequence). The CDR3 is made up of 13 amino acids. V shed 4 bases and J shed 1 base, with 7 bases lying between them. The CDR3 protein is CASSSSRNTEAFF. Here the CDR3 DNA reads TGTGCCAGCAGTTCCTCCAGGAACACTGAAGCTTTCTTT.

The V gene is TRBV28, the J gene TRBJ1-2, with a possible D match to TRBD1 (5 bases). CDR1 is MDHEN, CDR2 SYDVKM, per germline. V shed 6 bases and J shed 7 bases, with 15 bases lying between them. CDR3 size: 13 residues. DNA for the CDR3: TGTGCCAGCAGCTCCCAGACAGTGTTTGGCTACACCTTC. Its translation: CASSSQTVFGYTF.

The chain combines TRBV2 with TRBJ2-7, with 9 positions matching TRBD2. V shed 7 bases, J shed 2 bases, and the junction held 6 bases outside the gene matches. Germline V gives CDR1 SNHLY, CDR2 FYNNEI. This CDR3 comprises 14 residues. The CDR3 DNA reads TGTGCCAGCAAACCCATAGCGGGAGCCTACGAGCAGTACTTC. It translates to CASKPIAGAYEQYF.

The chain uses TRBV7-2 and TRBJ2-3; D is unresolved. The CDR3 covers 13 residues. Germline-derived CDR1 and CDR2 are SGHTA and FQGNSA. V lost 7 bases to trimming and J lost 4 bases, with 12 bases between them. The chain's CDR3 is CASTLHTADTQYF. Written as DNA, the CDR3 is TGTGCCAGCACCCTCCATACAGCAGATACGCAGTATTTT.

V and J are TRBV5-1 and TRBJ2-3; 7 bases match TRBD2. This CDR3 comprises 15 residues. J was trimmed by 2 bases and V by 3 bases; bases with no gene match: 6. The germline CDR1 and CDR2 sequences are SGHRS and YFSETQ. The CDR3 loop reads CASSWGLYDTDTQYF. DNA of the CDR3: TGCGCCAGCAGCTGGGGACTATACGACACAGATACGCAGTATTTT.

V gene TRBV18 combines with J gene TRBJ2-1; D ambiguous. CDR3 size: 13 residues. CDR1 is KGHSH and CDR2 is LQKENI in the germline V gene. Trimming shortened V by 6 bases and J by 0 bases, and 6 bases separated the two germline ends. The CDR3 nucleotides read TGTGCCAGCTCCGAGAGCTCCTACAATGAGCAGTTCTTC. This codes for CASSESSYNEQFF.

Written as DNA, the CDR3 is TGTGCCAGCAGTTTAACAGATGGCTACACCTTC. Its protein product is CASSLTDGYTF. This chain links TRBV28 with TRBJ1-2; D is unresolved. The CDR3 contains 11 residues. V shed 2 bases and J shed 6 bases, with 4 bases lying between them. The germline V gene encodes CDR1 MDHEN and CDR2 SYDVKM.

The chain couples TRBV6-4 to TRBJ2-1, with 10 positions matching TRBD2. The junction had 8 bases not matched to a gene; V was cut back by 3 bases and J by 9 bases. This CDR3 contains 15 residues. CDR1 is MRHNA and CDR2 is SNTAGT in the germline V gene. The CDR3, as DNA: TGTGCCAGCAGTGAAAGCGGGAGGGGTTTTGCTGAGCAGTTCTTC. It encodes CASSESGRGFAEQFF.

The genes are TRBV7-9 and TRBJ2-1; TRBD1 matches at 10 bases. Germline CDR1 reads SEHNR; CDR2 reads FQNEAQ (reference sequence). CDR3 length: 15 residues. V was clipped by 3 bases and J by 6 bases; unmatched bases: 5. The CDR3 here is CASSFRQGARNEQFF. CDR3 DNA sequence: TGTGCCAGCAGCTTCCGACAGGGGGCGCGCAATGAGCAGTTCTTC.

The J gene is TRBJ2-1, the V gene TRBV28; 9 bases are a match to TRBD2. CDR1 is MDHEN, CDR2 SYDVKM, per germline. V lost 7 bases to trimming and J lost 4 bases; unmatched junction nucleotides: 2. The CDR3 is 13 amino acids. The CDR3 nucleotides are TGTGCCAGCACGACTAGCGGTTACAATGAGCAGTTCTTC. Translation gives CASTTSGYNEQFF.